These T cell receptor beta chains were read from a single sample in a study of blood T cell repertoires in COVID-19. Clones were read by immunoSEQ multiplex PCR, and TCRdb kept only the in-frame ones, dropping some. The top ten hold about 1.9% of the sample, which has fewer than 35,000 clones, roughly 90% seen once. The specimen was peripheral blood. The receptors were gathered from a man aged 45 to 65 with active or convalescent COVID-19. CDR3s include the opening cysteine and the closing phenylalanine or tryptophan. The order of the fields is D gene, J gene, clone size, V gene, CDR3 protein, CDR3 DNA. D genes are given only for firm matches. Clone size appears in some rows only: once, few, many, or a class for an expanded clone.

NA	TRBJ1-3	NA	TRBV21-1	CASSKALSGDSGNTIYF	TGTGCCAGCAGCAAAGCGCTTTCGGGGGACTCTGGAAACACCATATATTTT
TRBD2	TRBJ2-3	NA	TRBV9	CASSVWGGSTDTQYF	TGTGCCAGCAGCGTATGGGGCGGGAGTACAGATACGCAGTATTTT
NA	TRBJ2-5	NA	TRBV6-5	CASSYSREGTQYF	TGTGCCAGCAGTTACTCGCGGGAAGGGACCCAGTACTTC
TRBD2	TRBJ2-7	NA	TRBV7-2	CASSGRSGRVRSYEQYF	TGTGCCAGCAGCGGAAGGAGCGGGAGGGTTAGGTCCTACGAGCAGTACTTC
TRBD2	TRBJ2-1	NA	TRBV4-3	CASSQDLGGSGRWGSYNEQFF	TGCGCCAGCAGCCAAGATTTGGGCGGTAGCGGGAGGTGGGGTTCCTACAATGAGCAGTTCTTC
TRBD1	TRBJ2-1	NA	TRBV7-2	CASSLVGTGSIIEQFF	TGTGCCAGCAGCTTAGTAGGGACAGGGAGTATAATTGAGCAGTTCTTC
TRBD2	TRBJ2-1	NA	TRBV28	CASSLGTSGLLSTLNEQFF	TGTGCCAGCAGTCTGGGGACTAGCGGCCTGCTTTCTACTCTTAATGAGCAGTTCTTC
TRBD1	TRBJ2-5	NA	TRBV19	CASSMDTGDQETQYF	TGTGCCAGTAGTATGGATACAGGGGACCAAGAGACCCAGTACTTC
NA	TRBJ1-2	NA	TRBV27	CASSLGQGYYGYTF	TGTGCCAGCAGTTTAGGTCAGGGCTACTATGGCTACACCTTC
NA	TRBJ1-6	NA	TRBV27	CASSLGGNRDSPLHF	TGTGCCAGCAGTTTGGGCGGGAATCGGGATTCACCCCTCCACTTT
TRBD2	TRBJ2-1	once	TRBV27	CASSLSFHPGLFSYNEQFF	TGTGCCAGCAGTTTATCATTCCACCCGGGACTATTCTCCTACAATGAGCAGTTCTTC
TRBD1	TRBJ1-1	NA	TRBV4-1	CASSPSLTGFTEAFF	TGCGCCAGCAGCCCATCCTTGACAGGGTTCACTGAAGCTTTCTTT
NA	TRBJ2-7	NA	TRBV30	CAWSRGRGGSEQYF	TGTGCCTGGAGTCGGGGGAGAGGCGGGTCCGAGCAGTACTTC
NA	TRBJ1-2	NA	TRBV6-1	CASSEQPFQGGGYTF	TGTGCCAGCAGTGAACAACCCTTCCAGGGCGGAGGCTACACCTTC
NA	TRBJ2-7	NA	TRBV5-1	CASSLAVYYEQYF	TGCGCCAGCAGCTTGGCGGTATACTACGAGCAGTACTTC
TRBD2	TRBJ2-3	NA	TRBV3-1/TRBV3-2	CASSQALAATDTQYF	TGTGCCAGCAGCCAAGCACTAGCGGCAACAGATACGCAGTATTTT